This TCR delta chain was profiled in a study of gamma delta lymphoproliferative disorders and STAT genes. Genomic DNA from isolated PBMCs served as the sequencing template. Overall study results and limits: Most major patient clonotypes were shared with at least one healthy donor.

TCRdb re-analyzed the multiplex PCR reads via CATT. The sample has 1,000 or so delta-chain clones; approximately 1.5% are singletons. A remark on this clone: Its antigen is undetermined.

After removal of 3 bases from V and 0 bases from J, the junction contained 23 bases not matched to a gene. The CDR3 runs to 21 residues. CDR1 and CDR2 (germline): GEAIGNYY, EKD. The receptor was derived from a human donor in good health. The sequencing input was blood. This chain connects TRDV2 to TRDJ1; 8 bases are shared with TRDD3. CDR3 region: CACDSILGALRRSSNTDKLIF. DNA for the CDR3: TGTGCCTGTGACTCAATACTGGGGGCCCTCCGGCGATCCTCGAACACCGATAAACTCATCTTT.